One and the same sample provided the 22 T cell receptor beta chains below, sequenced in a study of a mutant IDH1 vaccine in newly diagnosed glioma. Here immunoSEQ multiplex PCR was the method, and the copy in TCRdb shows in-frame clones only, minus some. Of tens of thousands of clones listed, approximately 80% were seen once; the top ten hold 5% to 7%. The time point denotes: week 35, safety follow-up. One vaccine dose held 300 ug of mutant IDH1 20-mer peptide and came with topical imiquimod. These receptors' antigens are unknown. The material was PBMCs, obtained from a glioma patient whose treatment included an IDH1 peptide vaccine. These receptors all come from a man between 35 and 55 years old with glioma.

V and J are TRBV27 and TRBJ2-5, with a weak D call TRBD1 (5 bases). CDR3 length: 17 residues. V lost 4 bases to trimming and J lost 3 bases, with 21 bases between them. Germline V lookup: CDR1 MNHEY, CDR2 SMNVEV (reference sequence). The chain's CDR3 is CASSYWPPRRAKETQYF. The CDR3 bases are TGTGCCAGCAGTTACTGGCCCCCGCGCAGGGCCAAAGAGACCCAGTACTTC.

This sequence joins TRBV4-3 and TRBJ2-3, with a weak D call TRBD2 (5 bases). CDR3 size: 15 residues. Germline lookup yields CDR1 LGHNA and CDR2 YSLEER. Trimming took 3 bases from V and 6 from J, leaving 16 bases between them. DNA for the CDR3: TGCGCCAGCAGCCAGATGCGGGTGGCTTGGGATACGCAGTATTTT. Its translation is CASSQMRVAWDTQYF.

This chain links TRBV7-9 with TRBJ2-1, with 7 bases matching TRBD1. Germline CDR1 SEHNR, CDR2 FQNEAQ (reference sequence). V was clipped by 6 bases and J by 7 bases; unmatched bases: 9. The CDR3 totals 14 residues. In nucleotides, the CDR3 is TGTGCCAGCAGTTATACTGACAGGGCTAATGAGCAGTTCTTC. Translation: CASSYTDRANEQFF.

This rearrangement joins TRBV29-1 to TRBJ2-5; perhaps TRBD2 as D (7 bases). The V end was cut by 6 bases, the J end by 5 bases, with 22 bases between. The CDR3 consists of 15 residues. The V gene's germline CDR1 is SQVTM and CDR2 ANQGSEA. Here the CDR3 DNA reads TGCAGCGTGGCAAAGGGGGGGCAACTCAGGGAGACCCAGTACTTC. Translation gives CSVAKGGQLRETQYF.

This chain joins TRBV15 and TRBJ1-1; D is unresolved. V lost 0 bases to trimming and J lost 2 bases, with 7 bases between them. The germline V gene encodes CDR1 LNHNV and CDR2 YYDKDF (reference sequence). The CDR3 has 14 amino acids. CDR3 loop: CATSRDPVNTEAFF. The CDR3 region has the DNA TGTGCCACCAGCAGAGATCCGGTAAACACTGAAGCTTTCTTT.

This clone showed up just once. This chain links TRBV5-4 with TRBJ1-3; no clear D. CDR1 is SGHNT and CDR2 is YYREEE in the germline V gene (reference sequence). Trimming shortened V by 1 base and J by 2 bases, and 7 bases separated the two germline ends. There are 14 residues in the CDR3. The CDR3 DNA reads TGTGCCAGCAGCTTGCGGGCTGCTGGAAACACCATATATTTT. Encoded protein: CASSLRAAGNTIYF.

The rearrangement joins TRBV10-2 to TRBJ1-1; D gene unclear. The germline V gene encodes CDR1 WSHSY and CDR2 SAAADI. V lost 6 bases and J 2 bases, leaving 10 bases between the germline ends. CDR3 length: 13 amino acids. CDR3 protein: CASRIRDNTEAFF. As DNA, the CDR3 is TGCGCCAGCAGGATTCGGGATAACACTGAAGCTTTCTTT.

This clone occurred once. The chain employs TRBV5-5 and TRBJ2-7; 9 nucleotides align to TRBD1. Germline CDR1 SGHKS, CDR2 YYEKEE (reference sequence). The V gene end was trimmed by 4 bases and the J gene end by 4 bases; junction bases not matched to a gene: 6. The CDR3 contains 14 residues. CDR3 in DNA: TGTGCCAGCAGCGTTCCGGGACAGGGATACGAGCAGTACTTC. The encoded protein is CASSVPGQGYEQYF.

This chain joins TRBV6-6 and TRBJ2-5, with D perhaps TRBD1 (5 bases). Trimming cost V 7 bases and J 2 bases, with 14 bases left between them. In germline, CDR1 is MNHNY, CDR2 SVGAGI (reference sequence). CDR3 length: 14 residues. CDR3 sequence (DNA): TGTGCCAGCACACCTGTACAGGTACAAGAGACCCAGTACTTC. Translation: CASTPVQVQETQYF.

This chain uses TRBV5-1 with TRBJ2-3; 10 positions agree with TRBD2. The CDR3 is made up of 20 amino acids. V lost 2 bases to trimming and J lost 1 base; unmatched junction nucleotides: 16. Looked up from germline, CDR1 is SGHRS and CDR2 is YFSETQ. The CDR3 DNA sequence: TGCGCCAGCAGCTTCACCCGTCCTAGCGGGGGACTGGGCGGCACAGATACGCAGTATTTT. Translation: CASSFTRPSGGLGGTDTQYF.

The rearrangement joins TRBV7-6 to TRBJ1-4; D uncertain. Per germline, CDR1 SGHVS and CDR2 FNYEAQ. V gave up 3 bases and J gave up 7 bases, with 3 bases separating them. The CDR3 runs to 11 residues. DNA for the CDR3: TGTGCCAGCAGCTTCGGTGAAAAACTGTTTTTT. Translating it yields CASSFGEKLFF.

The DNA of the CDR3 is TGTGCCAGCAGCGTAGATGGGACAGGGTCCCAGCATTTT. It translates to CASSVDGTGSQHF. The chain has TRBV9 and TRBJ1-5; 9 bases agree with TRBD1. J was trimmed by 11 bases and V by 0 bases; bases with no gene match: 3. CDR3 length: 13 residues. Germline CDR1 reads SGDLS; CDR2 reads YYNGEE.

The chain is built from TRBV5-1 and TRBJ2-1; 7 nucleotides agree with TRBD2. Trimming at V came to 1 base and at J to 7 bases, leaving 11 bases not matched to a gene. The V gene's germline CDR1 is SGHRS and CDR2 YFSETQ. This CDR3 region has 16 residues. The CDR3 reads CASSLSLAGAKNEQFF. The CDR3 DNA reads TGCGCCAGCAGCTTGTCTCTCGCGGGAGCAAAAAATGAGCAGTTCTTC.

The chain uses TRBV18 and TRBJ2-7; TRBD1 might be the D (5 bases). CDR3 length: 17 amino acids. CDR1 is KGHSH, CDR2 LQKENI, per germline. V shed 0 bases and J shed 7 bases, with 22 bases lying between them. CDR3 amino acids: CASSPPKGATVGREQYF. DNA of the CDR3: TGTGCCAGCTCACCACCGAAAGGGGCAACAGTGGGCCGAGAGCAGTACTTC.

The chain links TRBV7-2 to TRBJ2-3; 10 nucleotides agree with TRBD1. The V segment lost 7 bases and the J segment 1 base; nucleotides outside the gene matches: 5. This CDR3 comprises 15 residues. The germline gives CDR1 SGHTA, CDR2 FQGNSA. CDR3 amino acids: CASNPGTGGTDTQYF. As DNA, the CDR3 is TGTGCCAGCAACCCCGGGACAGGGGGCACAGATACGCAGTATTTT.

The rearrangement links TRBV18 to TRBJ1-2, with 7 bases fitting TRBD1. This CDR3 spans 15 amino acids. The V and J ends lost 3 bases and 1 base, in that order; junction bases with no gene match: 5. Looked up from germline, CDR1 is KGHSH and CDR2 is LQKENI. Here the CDR3 DNA reads TGTGCCAGCTCACCCTCCGGGACAGTTAACTATGGCTACACCTTC. Protein product: CASSPSGTVNYGYTF.

V gene TRBV19 combines with J gene TRBJ1-5; TRBD1 matches at 8 bases. CDR1 is LNHDA and CDR2 is SQIVND in the germline V gene (reference sequence). V trimming: 7 bases; J trimming: 4 bases; junction bases outside the gene matches: 9. CDR3 length: 15 amino acids. CDR3 bases: TGTGCCAGTATTCCAGGGACAGGCCCTAATCAGCCCCAGCATTTT. Translation gives CASIPGTGPNQPQHF. Supplemented by reference TRBV19 and TRBJ1-5, the full variable domain reads DGGITQSPKYLFRKEGQNVTLSCEQNLNHDAMYWYRQDPGQGLRLIYYSQIVNDFQKGDIAEGYSVSREKKESFPLTVTSAQKNPTAFYLCASIPGTGPNQPQHFGDGTRLSIL.

The chain is built from TRBV5-5 and TRBJ1-4, with TRBD1 matching over 11 bases. J gave up 2 bases and V 1 base, and 10 bases lay outside the gene matches. Germline V lookup: CDR1 SGHKS, CDR2 YYEKEE (reference sequence). The CDR3 consists of 19 residues. The CDR3 protein is CASSLKGTGGMATNEKLFF. The CDR3, as DNA: TGTGCCAGCAGCTTGAAAGGGACAGGGGGTATGGCGACTAATGAAAAACTGTTTTTT.

CDR3 sequence: CASSLGGAGGPDNEQFF. CDR3 DNA: TGTGCCAGCAGCTTAGGTGGAGCGGGGGGGCCGGACAATGAGCAGTTCTTC. V is TRBV11-2 and J is TRBJ2-1; 10 bases fit TRBD2. The germline V gene encodes CDR1 SGHAT and CDR2 FQNNGV. The CDR3 consists of 17 residues. Trimming cost V 1 base and J 5 bases; bases outside gene matches: 8.

The chain is built from TRBV9 and TRBJ2-3; D gene ambiguous. V lost 5 bases and J lost 0, with 13 bases in between. Per germline, CDR1 SGDLS and CDR2 YYNGEE. The CDR3 length is 15 residues. CDR3 loop: CASRTPGLSTDTQYF. The CDR3 coding sequence is TGTGCCAGCAGAACACCCGGGCTTAGCACAGATACGCAGTATTTT.

The chain is built from TRBV2 and TRBJ2-7; D could derive from TRBD1 or TRBD2 (6 bases each). V was shortened by 7 bases and J by 4 bases, with 11 bases between the two germline ends. CDR1 is SNHLY and CDR2 is FYNNEI in the germline V gene. The CDR3 sequence is 12 residues long. The CDR3 is CASTEGGYEQYF. CDR3 coding DNA: TGTGCCAGCACCGAAGGGGGGTACGAGCAGTACTTC. The full variable domain, with the rest looked up from reference TRBV2 and TRBJ2-7, is EPEVTQTPSHQVTQMGQEVILRCVPISNHLYFYWYRQILGQKVEFLVSFYNNEISEKSEIFDDQFSVERPDGSNFTLKIRSTKLEDSAMYFCASTEGGYEQYFGPGTRLTVT.

This chain joins TRBV7-2 and TRBJ2-7, with D possibly matching TRBD2 (5 bases). V was trimmed by 0 bases and J by 6 bases, leaving 18 bases between them. This CDR3 contains 16 residues. Germline V lookup: CDR1 SGHTA, CDR2 FQGNSA. DNA for the CDR3: TGTGCCAGCAGCTTAGCGAAGGGAGAAGGGCTTACCGAGCAGTACTTC. This translates into CASSLAKGEGLTEQYF. The whole variable domain, remainder taken from reference TRBV7-2 and TRBJ2-7, is GAGVSQSPSNKVTEKGKDVELRCDPISGHTALYWYRQSLGQGLEFLIYFQGNSAPDKSGLPSDRFSAERTGGSVSTLTIQRTQQEDSAVYLCASSLAKGEGLTEQYFGPGTRLTVT.